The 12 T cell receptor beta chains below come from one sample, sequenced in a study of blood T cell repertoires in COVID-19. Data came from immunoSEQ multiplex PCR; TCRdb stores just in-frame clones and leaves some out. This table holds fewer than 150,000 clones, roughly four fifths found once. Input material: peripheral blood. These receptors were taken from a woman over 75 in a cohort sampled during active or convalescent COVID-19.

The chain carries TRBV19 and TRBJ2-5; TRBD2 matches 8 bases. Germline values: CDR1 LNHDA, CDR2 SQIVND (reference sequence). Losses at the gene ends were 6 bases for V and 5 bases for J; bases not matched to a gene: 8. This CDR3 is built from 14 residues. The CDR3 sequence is CASRPIGGEETQYF. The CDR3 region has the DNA TGTGCCAGTAGGCCTATCGGGGGGGAGGAGACCCAGTACTTC.

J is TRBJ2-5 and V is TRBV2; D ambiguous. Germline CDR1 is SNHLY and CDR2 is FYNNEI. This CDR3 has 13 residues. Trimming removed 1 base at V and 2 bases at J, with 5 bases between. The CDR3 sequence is CASSEDWQETQYF. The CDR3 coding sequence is TGTGCCAGCAGTGAAGACTGGCAAGAGACCCAGTACTTC.

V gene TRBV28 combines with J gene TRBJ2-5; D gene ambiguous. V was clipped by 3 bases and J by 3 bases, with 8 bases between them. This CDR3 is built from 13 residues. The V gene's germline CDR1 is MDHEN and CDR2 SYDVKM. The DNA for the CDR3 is TGTGCCAGCAGTTTCTACCGGGAAGAGACCCAGTACTTC. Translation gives CASSFYREETQYF.

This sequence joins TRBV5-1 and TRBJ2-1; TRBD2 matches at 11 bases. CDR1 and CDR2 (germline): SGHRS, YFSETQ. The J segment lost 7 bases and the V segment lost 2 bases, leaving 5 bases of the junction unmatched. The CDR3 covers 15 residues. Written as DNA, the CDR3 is TGCGCCAGCAGCTTAGGGCTAGCGGGGGGAAATGAGCAGTTCTTC. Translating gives CASSLGLAGGNEQFF.

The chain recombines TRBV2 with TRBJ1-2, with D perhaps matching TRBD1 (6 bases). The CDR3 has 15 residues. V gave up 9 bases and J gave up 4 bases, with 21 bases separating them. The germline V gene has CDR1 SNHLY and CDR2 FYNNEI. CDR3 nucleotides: TGTGCCAGTACCCTATCAGGGGTACTGGGCTATGGCTACACCTTC. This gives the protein CASTLSGVLGYGYTF.

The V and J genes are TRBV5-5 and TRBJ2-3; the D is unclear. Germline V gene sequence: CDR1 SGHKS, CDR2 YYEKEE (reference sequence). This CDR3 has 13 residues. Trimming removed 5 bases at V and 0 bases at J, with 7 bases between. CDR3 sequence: CASSLASTDTQYF. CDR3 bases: TGTGCCAGCAGTTTAGCTAGCACAGATACGCAGTATTTT.

CDR3 nucleotides: TGTGCCAGTATACAAACAGGCCACTATGGCTACACCTTC. Translating it yields CASIQTGHYGYTF. The chain carries TRBV19 and TRBJ1-2; D is perhaps TRBD1 (5 bases). Germline V lookup: CDR1 LNHDA, CDR2 SQIVND (reference sequence). Trimming took off 7 bases at V and 3 bases at J, with 12 bases between the two ends. The CDR3 has 13 amino acids.

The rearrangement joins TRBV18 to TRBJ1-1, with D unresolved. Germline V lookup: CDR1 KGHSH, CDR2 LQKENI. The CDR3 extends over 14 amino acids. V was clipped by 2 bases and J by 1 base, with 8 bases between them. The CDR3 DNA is TGTGCCAGCTCACCAATGGCAGAGAACACTGAAGCTTTCTTT. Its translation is CASSPMAENTEAFF.

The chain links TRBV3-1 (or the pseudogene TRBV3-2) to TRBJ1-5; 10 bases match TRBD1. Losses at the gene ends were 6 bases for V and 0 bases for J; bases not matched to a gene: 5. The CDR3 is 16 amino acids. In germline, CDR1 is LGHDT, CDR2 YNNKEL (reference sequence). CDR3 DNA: TGTGCCAGCAGTGACAGGGGGCCTTATAGCAATCAGCCCCAGCATTTT. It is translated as CASSDRGPYSNQPQHF.

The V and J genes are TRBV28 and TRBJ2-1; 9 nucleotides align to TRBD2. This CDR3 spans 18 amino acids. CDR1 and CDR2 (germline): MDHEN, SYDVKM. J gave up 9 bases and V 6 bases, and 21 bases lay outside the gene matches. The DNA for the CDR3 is TGTGCCAGCAGCCCCGTGGTCGGCGGCGGGGGGGCCTTAGGTGAGCAGTTCTTC. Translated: CASSPVVGGGGALGEQFF.

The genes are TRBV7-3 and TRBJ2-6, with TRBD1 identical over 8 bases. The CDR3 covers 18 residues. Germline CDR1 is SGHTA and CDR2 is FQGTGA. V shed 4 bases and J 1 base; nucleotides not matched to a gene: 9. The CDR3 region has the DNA TGTGCCAGCAGCTCACCGGACAGGGACCCTTCTGGGGCCAACGTCCTGACTTTC. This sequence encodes CASSSPDRDPSGANVLTF.

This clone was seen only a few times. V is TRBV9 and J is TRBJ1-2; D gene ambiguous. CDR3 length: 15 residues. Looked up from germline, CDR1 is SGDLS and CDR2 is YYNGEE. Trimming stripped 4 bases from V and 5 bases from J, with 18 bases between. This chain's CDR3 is CASSPRTSSLYGYTF. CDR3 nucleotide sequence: TGTGCCAGCAGCCCACGTACATCGTCCCTTTATGGCTACACCTTC. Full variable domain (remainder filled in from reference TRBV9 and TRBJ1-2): DSGVTQTPKHLITATGQRVTLRCSPRSGDLSVYWYQQSLDQGLQFLIQYYNGEERAKGNILERFSAQQFPDLHSELNLSSLELGDSALYFCASSPRTSSLYGYTFGSGTRLTVV.